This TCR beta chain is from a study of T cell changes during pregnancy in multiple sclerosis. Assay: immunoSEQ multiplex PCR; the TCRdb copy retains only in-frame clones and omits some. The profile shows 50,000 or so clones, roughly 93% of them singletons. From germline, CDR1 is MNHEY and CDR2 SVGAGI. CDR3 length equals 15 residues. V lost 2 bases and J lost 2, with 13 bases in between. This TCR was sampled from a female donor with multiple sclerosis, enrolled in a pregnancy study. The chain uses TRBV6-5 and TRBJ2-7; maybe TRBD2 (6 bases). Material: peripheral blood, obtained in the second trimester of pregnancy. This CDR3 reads CASSYNSGWTYEQYF. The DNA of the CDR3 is TGTGCCAGCAGTTACAATAGCGGCTGGACCTACGAGCAGTACTTC.